The 23 T cell receptor beta chains given below trace back to one sample, sequenced in a study of T cell changes during pregnancy in multiple sclerosis. Sequenced by immunoSEQ multiplex PCR; TCRdb stores in-frame clones only, minus some. The sample has some 80,000 clones, roughly 94% seen once. The sample was CD4+ T cells from peripheral blood mononuclear cells, taken after pregnancy. These receptors all stem from a female donor with multiple sclerosis, enrolled in a pregnancy study.

For the CDR3, the DNA is TGTGCCAGCAGCTTGGGAGGGATGACAGATACGCAGTATTTT. Translation: CASSLGGMTDTQYF. V usage is TRBV5-4 and J usage is TRBJ2-3, with D perhaps TRBD2 (5 bases). Germline values: CDR1 SGHNT, CDR2 YYREEE (reference sequence). The CDR3 extends over 14 amino acids. With 0 bases removed from V and 3 bases from J, the gap between germline ends came to 8 bases.

The chain joins TRBV25-1 to TRBJ2-7; D not certain. The CDR3 is 12 amino acids. Germline assignment: CDR1 MGHDK and CDR2 SYGVNS. V was cut by 6 bases and J by 6 bases, with 12 bases left in between. In DNA, the CDR3 is TGTGCCAGCAGCTCCTATGGCGGCGAGCAGTACTTC. Its translation is CASSSYGGEQYF.

This clone was seen only once. The chain recombines TRBV7-6 with TRBJ2-2, with TRBD1 as a possible D gene (5 bases). Looked up from germline, CDR1 is SGHVS and CDR2 is FNYEAQ. The CDR3 has 13 amino acids. Trimming cost V 3 bases and J 6 bases, with 8 bases left between them. CDR3: CASSFSGPGELFF. The CDR3 coding sequence is TGTGCCAGCAGCTTCTCAGGGCCCGGGGAGCTGTTTTTT.

This chain joins TRBV6-5 and TRBJ2-7; TRBD1 aligns across 9 bases. Germline V lookup: CDR1 MNHEY, CDR2 SVGAGI. The trim removed 0 bases at V and 2 bases at J, leaving 2 bases unmatched. The length of the CDR3 is 15 residues. CDR3 residues: CASSYSRDRAYEQYF. The CDR3, as DNA: TGTGCCAGCAGTTACTCGCGGGACAGGGCCTACGAGCAGTACTTC.

The V and J genes are TRBV6-5 and TRBJ2-3; 7 bases are a match to TRBD1. CDR1 and CDR2 from the germline V gene are MNHEY and SVGAGI. This CDR3 is 15 amino acids long. Trimming took 6 bases from V and 5 from J; bases not matched to a gene: 11. Here the CDR3 reads CASSHGQARLDTQYF. Here the CDR3 DNA reads TGTGCCAGCAGCCACGGACAGGCCCGCCTAGATACGCAGTATTTT.

As for this clone: Likely a read error: the CDR3 ends without its conserved phenylalanine or tryptophan. The V call is TRBV18, the J call TRBJ2-7; 11 bases match TRBD1. V trimming: 3 bases; J trimming: 1 base; junction bases outside the gene matches: 2. This CDR3 has 15 amino acids. Germline-derived CDR1 and CDR2 are KGHSH and LQKENI. Written as DNA, the CDR3 is TGTGCCAGCTCACCGGGACAGGGGGTATCCTACGAGCAGTACCTC. It is translated as CASSPGQGVSYEQYL.

The V call is TRBV5-1, the J call TRBJ2-1, with 15 nucleotides matching TRBD2. The germline V gene has CDR1 SGHRS and CDR2 YFSETQ. V dropped 4 bases and J dropped 1; count of bases not matched to a gene: 9. This CDR3 has 19 residues. The CDR3 bases are TGCGCCAGCAGCGGGATGGGACTAGCGGGAGGCGCGTCCTACAATGAGCAGTTCTTC. Translating it yields CASSGMGLAGGASYNEQFF. The whole variable domain, remainder taken from reference TRBV5-1 and TRBJ2-1, is KAGVTQTPRYLIKTRGQQVTLSCSPISGHRSVSWYQQTPGQGLQFLFEYFSETQRNKGNFPGRFSGRQFSNSRSEMNVSTLELGDSALYLCASSGMGLAGGASYNEQFFGPGTRLTVL.

This clone appeared once. The chain joins TRBV2 to TRBJ2-7, with a tentative D call TRBD2 (5 bases). Between the trimmed V and J ends, which lost 5 bases and 0 bases, there was a span of 11 bases. The germline V gene encodes CDR1 SNHLY and CDR2 FYNNEI. This CDR3 spans 14 amino acids. CDR3 sequence: CASSKDLASYEQYF. The CDR3 nucleotides read TGTGCCAGCAGTAAGGACCTAGCCTCCTACGAGCAGTACTTC.

The rearrangement uses TRBV19 and TRBJ1-1; D perhaps matches TRBD1 (5 bases). V was shortened by 5 bases and J by 5 bases, with 15 bases between the two germline ends. Germline V CDR1 and CDR2: LNHDA, SQIVND (reference sequence). This CDR3 has 14 residues. This chain's CDR3 is CASSPQTAGTEAFF. CDR3 sequence (DNA): TGTGCCAGTAGTCCACAGACAGCTGGAACTGAAGCTTTCTTT.

V usage is TRBV4-3 and J usage is TRBJ1-1; maybe TRBD1 (6 bases). V shed 4 bases and J shed 7 bases, with 19 bases lying between them. Germline values: CDR1 LGHNA, CDR2 YSLEER. This CDR3 region has 15 residues. Here the CDR3 DNA reads TGCGCCAGCAGCCGCAATAGCCAGGGGACACTTGAAGCTTTCTTT. It encodes CASSRNSQGTLEAFF.

The chain links TRBV28 to TRBJ2-2, with 8 positions matching TRBD2. V trimming: 1 base; J trimming: 2 bases; junction bases outside the gene matches: 3. Germline loops: CDR1 MDHEN, CDR2 SYDVKM. The CDR3 runs 16 residues. CDR3 bases: TGTGCCAGCAGTTTATTAGCGGGATTTAACACCGGGGAGCTGTTTTTT. Translation: CASSLLAGFNTGELFF.

The V gene is TRBV6-1, the J gene TRBJ2-7, with D tentatively TRBD2 (6 bases). The V gene lost 4 bases and the J gene lost 2 bases, with 12 bases spanning the gap. This CDR3 has 14 amino acids. CDR1 and CDR2 from the germline V gene are MNHNS and SASEGT. The CDR3 protein is CASSAGGLPYEQYF. As DNA, the CDR3 is TGTGCCAGCAGTGCCGGGGGACTTCCCTACGAGCAGTACTTC.

The chain couples TRBV6-4 to TRBJ2-1; TRBD2 matches 9 bases. Per germline, CDR1 MRHNA and CDR2 SNTAGT. The V and J ends lost 5 bases and 6 bases, in that order; junction bases with no gene match: 14. This CDR3 region has 17 residues. The CDR3 here is CASSTHLGSGSINEQFF. DNA for the CDR3: TGTGCCAGCAGTACCCATCTTGGTAGCGGGAGTATCAATGAGCAGTTCTTC.

The chain uses TRBV5-6 and TRBJ2-3; 7 positions agree with TRBD2. Trimming removed 4 bases from V and 4 bases from J; junction bases left unmatched: 9. Germline CDR1 and CDR2: SGHDT and YYEEEE. This CDR3 contains 15 residues. CDR3 nucleotide sequence: TGTGCCAGCAGCCGGAGAGCGGGACGTCCAGATACGCAGTATTTT. Its translation is CASSRRAGRPDTQYF.

V is TRBV27 and J is TRBJ1-3; the match to TRBD1 covers 7 bases. The length of the CDR3 is 14 residues. Germline V lookup: CDR1 MNHEY, CDR2 SMNVEV (reference sequence). J was trimmed by 0 bases and V by 7 bases; bases with no gene match: 3. The CDR3, as DNA: TGTGCCAGCAAGGGGGCTAGCTCTGGAAACACCATATATTTT. It encodes CASKGASSGNTIYF.

This clone was counted a few times. The V call is TRBV4-1, the J call TRBJ2-7; TRBD2 aligns across 7 bases. This CDR3 has 14 residues. The trim removed 1 base at V and 7 bases at J, leaving 7 bases unmatched. Per the germline V gene, CDR1 is MGHRA and CDR2 is YSYEKL. The CDR3 spells CASSQVPGGLEQYF. For the CDR3, the DNA is TGCGCCAGCAGCCAAGTACCGGGGGGTTTAGAGCAGTACTTC.

CDR3 sequence (DNA): TGTGCCATCAGAACAGGGGCTAATGAAAAACTGTTTTTT. It is translated as CAIRTGANEKLFF. The gene calls are TRBV10-3 and TRBJ1-4; 7 bases align to TRBD1. V lost 6 bases and J lost 3; bases outside the gene matches: 1. Germline V gene lookup returns CDR1 ENHRY and CDR2 SYGVKD. This CDR3 has 13 residues.

The chain combines TRBV19 with TRBJ2-7; 8 bases are shared with TRBD2. Per the germline V gene, CDR1 is LNHDA and CDR2 is SQIVND (reference sequence). The CDR3 has 13 amino acids. The junction had 4 bases not matched to a gene; V was cut back by 7 bases and J by 2 bases. The CDR3 region has the DNA TGTGCCAGTAAAGGACTAGCCACCTACGAGCAGTACTTC. Protein: CASKGLATYEQYF.

The chain links TRBV11-2 to TRBJ2-7; weak D call: TRBD2 (6 bases). Germline V gene lookup returns CDR1 SGHAT and CDR2 FQNNGV. Trimming took off 0 bases at V and 3 bases at J, with 12 bases between the two ends. The length of the CDR3 is 15 residues. In nucleotides, the CDR3 is TGTGCCAGCAGCTTAGATGTGGGAGGTATCTACGAGCAGTACTTC. It codes for CASSLDVGGIYEQYF.

The V and J genes are TRBV6-5 and TRBJ2-1; 12 bases are a match to TRBD2. Germline CDR1 MNHEY, CDR2 SVGAGI. The CDR3 is made up of 15 amino acids. Losses at the gene ends were 7 bases for V and 6 bases for J; bases not matched to a gene: 7. CDR3 residues: CASKILAGGFNEQFF. CDR3 in DNA: TGTGCCAGCAAAATTCTAGCGGGAGGGTTCAATGAGCAGTTCTTC.

This rearrangement joins TRBV9 to TRBJ2-7; TRBD1 matches 10 bases. The CDR3 contains 15 residues. CDR1 and CDR2 from the germline V gene are SGDLS and YYNGEE. V lost 1 base to trimming and J lost 4 bases; unmatched junction nucleotides: 5. CDR3 region: CASSVSGQGPYEQYF. The DNA for the CDR3 is TGTGCCAGCAGCGTATCGGGACAGGGGCCTTACGAGCAGTACTTC.

The rearrangement uses TRBV5-1 and TRBJ2-3; weak D call: TRBD1 (6 bases). The ends were cut back, 3 bases at V and 3 bases at J, with 17 bases in the middle. The CDR3 spans 16 residues. In germline, CDR1 is SGHRS, CDR2 YFSETQ. CDR3 bases: TGCGCCAGCAGCTGGGCTCGAGACAGGCGTACAGATACGCAGTATTTT. Translation: CASSWARDRRTDTQYF.

CDR3 nucleotide sequence: TGCGCCAGCAGTTACCACCGGGACAGGGTCTCCTACGAGCAGTACTTC. Translation gives CASSYHRDRVSYEQYF. The chain uses TRBV5-1 and TRBJ2-7, with TRBD1 identical over 9 bases. This CDR3 has 16 residues. With V trimmed by 5 bases and J by 0 bases, 9 bases remained unmatched. CDR1 SGHRS and CDR2 YFSETQ come from the germline V gene.